This T cell receptor beta chain originates from a study of blood T cell repertoires in COVID-19. Looking at the study overall: Some COVID-19 samples were acute and others convalescent; all came from the United States, Italy and Spain. PBMCs, B-cell-depleted T cells, or T cells were the source of the cDNA or gDNA that made up the material.

CDR3 size: 13 residues. Unmatched junction bases numbered 3, after V lost 6 bases and J lost 5 bases. Source study methods: Cell counts per sample came from amplifying reference gene primers. Produced via immunoSEQ multiplex PCR; TCRdb's table is partial and in-frame only. That table gives V, J and clone size, and the DNA gave D and trimming. The sample consists of 200,000 to 250,000 clones, under 90% of them appearing once. The TCR originated in a man in his 60s who had recovered from COVID-19. The J gene is TRBJ1-5, the V gene TRBV12-3 or TRBV12-4; 8 bases are shared with TRBD1. The sequencing sample was made of peripheral blood. For the CDR3, the DNA is TGTGCCAGCAGACAGGGGGTAGATCAGCCCCAGCATTTT. This gives the protein CASRQGVDQPQHF.